These 17 T cell receptor beta chains were all obtained from the same sample, sequenced in a study of blood T cell repertoires in COVID-19. Assay: immunoSEQ multiplex PCR; the TCRdb copy retains only in-frame clones and omits some. The sample contains 62,000 or so clones, approximately 86% of which appear only once. The sample was peripheral blood. The source of these receptors is a woman aged 60 to 75 with acute or convalescent COVID-19.

This clone was seen a few times. V usage is TRBV2 and J usage is TRBJ2-1; perhaps TRBD1 as D (6 bases). Germline loops: CDR1 SNHLY, CDR2 FYNNEI. Trimming pared 7 bases from V and 0 bases from J, leaving 10 bases between. The CDR3 is 14 residues long. This CDR3 reads CASKQGSSYNEQFF. The CDR3 DNA reads as TGTGCCAGCAAACAGGGAAGCTCCTACAATGAGCAGTTCTTC.

The CDR3 DNA reads as TGTGCCAGCAGTTTACGGTGGAATGAAAAACTGTTTTTT. It codes for CASSLRWNEKLFF. The genes are TRBV12-3 or TRBV12-4 and TRBJ1-4; D not certain. CDR3 length equals 13 residues. V lost 2 bases and J lost 5, with 6 bases in between.

The rearrangement uses TRBV25-1 and TRBJ2-7; 10 positions match TRBD2. Unmatched junction bases numbered 7, after V lost 4 bases and J lost 7 bases. CDR1 and CDR2 (germline): MGHDK, SYGVNS. The CDR3 covers 14 residues. This CDR3 reads CASSVASGSAEQYF. CDR3 in DNA: TGTGCCAGCAGTGTGGCTAGCGGGAGTGCAGAGCAGTACTTC.

This sequence joins TRBV10-3 and TRBJ1-6, with 9 bases identical to TRBD1. V dropped 4 bases and J dropped 8; count of bases not matched to a gene: 0. Germline CDR1 and CDR2: ENHRY and SYGVKD. CDR3 size: 13 residues. CDR3: CAISGTGDSPLHF. Written as DNA, the CDR3 is TGTGCCATCAGTGGGACAGGGGATTCACCCCTCCACTTT.

The CDR3: CASSLGPGQPQHF. CDR3 coding DNA: TGTGCCAGCAGCTTGGGGCCAGGCCAGCCCCAGCATTTT. This chain links TRBV7-3 with TRBJ1-5; perhaps TRBD1 as D (5 bases). This CDR3 region has 13 residues. Looked up from germline, CDR1 is SGHTA and CDR2 is FQGTGA. Trimming removed 3 bases at V and 7 bases at J, with 10 bases between.

V usage is TRBV2 and J usage is TRBJ1-5; D is ambiguous. V lost 8 bases, J lost 2 bases, and 7 bases lay in between. Germline-derived CDR1 and CDR2 are SNHLY and FYNNEI. The CDR3 is 12 residues long. CDR3 protein: CASRQGNQPQHF. CDR3 sequence (DNA): TGTGCCAGCCGTCAGGGCAATCAGCCCCAGCATTTT. Full variable domain (rest looked up from reference TRBV2 and TRBJ1-5): EPEVTQTPSHQVTQMGQEVILRCVPISNHLYFYWYRQILGQKVEFLVSFYNNEISEKSEIFDDQFSVERPDGSNFTLKIRSTKLEDSAMYFCASRQGNQPQHFGDGTRLSIL.

V gene TRBV5-6 combines with J gene TRBJ2-1; D perhaps matches TRBD1 (5 bases). The CDR3 runs 15 residues. Germline CDR1 reads SGHDT; CDR2 reads YYEEEE. V was shortened by 0 bases and J by 5 bases, with 12 bases between the two germline ends. CDR3 sequence: CASSLVAGQNNEQFF. CDR3 DNA: TGTGCCAGCAGCTTGGTGGCAGGGCAGAACAATGAGCAGTTCTTC.

V is TRBV24-1 and J is TRBJ2-7, with unresolved D. The CDR3 extends over 14 amino acids. The germline V gene encodes CDR1 KGHDR and CDR2 SFDVKD. Trimming removed 3 bases from V and 9 bases from J, with 17 bases in between. In DNA, the CDR3 is TGTGCCACCAGTGATCCTAAGGAGAGGTTTAGGCAGTACTTC. Translation: CATSDPKERFRQYF.

The CDR3 nucleotides are TGTGCCAGCAGCTTAGGAGGGATTAACACCGGGGAGCTGTTTTTT. This gives the protein CASSLGGINTGELFF. This rearrangement joins TRBV7-2 to TRBJ2-2, with TRBD2 as a possible D gene (5 bases). Germline V gene sequence: CDR1 SGHTA, CDR2 FQGNSA. The CDR3 is 15 residues long. V was trimmed by 1 base and J by 2 bases, leaving 8 bases between them.

V usage is TRBV6-6 and J usage is TRBJ2-1; D may be TRBD2 (6 bases). Deletions cut 2 bases from V and 8 bases from J, with 13 bases between. CDR1 and CDR2 (germline): MNHNY, SVGAGI (reference sequence). The CDR3 is 14 amino acids. CDR3 DNA: TGTGCCAGCAGTTACCCGACTAGAAGGTATGAGCAGTTCTTC. Protein sequence: CASSYPTRRYEQFF.

The chain has TRBV3-1 (or the pseudogene TRBV3-2) and TRBJ2-5, with no clear D. The CDR3 contains 15 residues. The V gene lost 0 bases and the J gene lost 1 base, with 9 bases spanning the gap. Germline V gene data show CDR1 as LGHDT and CDR2 as YNNKEL (reference sequence). The CDR3 loop is CASSQDHSIQETQYF. CDR3 bases: TGTGCCAGCAGCCAAGATCACAGCATCCAAGAGACCCAGTACTTC.

The CDR3 coding sequence is TGTGCCAGCAGCCGCCCCGGAGCGCGGGAGGACACAGATACGCAGTATTTT. This sequence encodes CASSRPGAREDTDTQYF. The V and J genes are TRBV5-4 and TRBJ2-3; 8 nucleotides agree with TRBD2. Losses at the gene ends were 4 bases for V and 2 bases for J; bases not matched to a gene: 12. The CDR3 loop spans 17 amino acids. CDR1 SGHNT and CDR2 YYREEE come from the germline V gene (reference sequence).

This chain connects TRBV18 to TRBJ1-1; the match to TRBD1 covers 9 bases. This CDR3 spans 16 amino acids. Germline CDR1 is KGHSH and CDR2 is LQKENI. Trimming took 6 bases from V and 2 from J; bases not matched to a gene: 10. For the CDR3, the DNA is TGTGCCAGCTCGCGACAGGGGGGCCTTCTTAACACTGAAGCTTTCTTT. Translation gives CASSRQGGLLNTEAFF.

The chain joins TRBV7-2 to TRBJ1-6, with D possibly being TRBD1 (6 bases). Trimming left V 2 bases short and J 9 bases short, with 11 bases between. Germline V gene data show CDR1 as SGHTA and CDR2 as FQGNSA. This CDR3 has 14 residues. The CDR3 reads CASSLQGTTSPLHF. CDR3 nucleotides: TGTGCCAGCAGCTTACAGGGGACAACTTCACCCCTCCACTTT.

This chain uses TRBV28 with TRBJ1-5, with D possibly matching TRBD1 (5 bases). This CDR3 comprises 14 residues. Trimming pared 2 bases from V and 7 bases from J, leaving 12 bases between. Looked up from germline, CDR1 is MDHEN and CDR2 is SYDVKM. CDR3 amino acids: CASSLMGGGQPQHF. Here the CDR3 DNA reads TGTGCCAGCAGTTTAATGGGGGGAGGACAGCCCCAGCATTTT.

In the case of this clone: An end of the junction differs from the germline gene, which may be a read error. J is TRBJ1-2 and V is TRBV3-1 (or the pseudogene TRBV3-2), with TRBD1 matching over 8 bases. Germline V gives CDR1 LGHDT, CDR2 YNNKEL (reference sequence). This CDR3 comprises 12 residues. Written as DNA, the CDR3 is TGTGCCAGCAGCCAACCTGGACAGGGTTGGGACTTC. Its translation: CASSQPGQGWDF.

The rearrangement joins TRBV7-2 to TRBJ1-1, with D uncertain. This CDR3 is 13 amino acids long. Trimming shortened V by 5 bases and J by 0 bases, and 7 bases separated the two germline ends. Germline values: CDR1 SGHTA, CDR2 FQGNSA. The CDR3 loop is CASSPYLNTEAFF. The CDR3 nucleotides read TGTGCCAGCAGCCCGTATCTGAACACTGAAGCTTTCTTT.